This T cell receptor (beta chain) was captured by sequencing in a study of blood T cells in healthy people across ages. Regarding the study as a whole: Versus aged donors, long-lived donors had higher diversity and more naive CD4+ cells. Underestimates were what the diversity estimates from one million T cells were considered to be.

Next came a second PCR, run for roughly 6 to 11 cycles, which used a sample-barcoded 5' primer along with a J-beta primer mix. Each cDNA was tagged by a template-switch adaptor containing 12 random nucleotides. TCRdb reprocessed the 5' RACE reads via MiXCR and lists one record per CDR3 protein. The sample contains roughly 1.5 million distinct CDR3 sequences, about 45% of which appear only once. The CDR3 is 10 amino acids. Trimming stripped 8 bases from V and 6 bases from J, with 6 bases between. CDR1 is MNHNY and CDR2 is SVGAGI in the germline V gene (reference sequence). This clonotype was seen only a few times. Its antigen is as yet unknown. PBMCs were isolated at a quantity of at least 6.5 million per sample.

The gene calls are TRBV6-6 and TRBJ2-3; possibly TRBD2 for D (6 bases). The TCR sequence derives from a woman younger than 35 in good health. Sample: blood. The CDR3 DNA sequence: TGTGCCAGCGGGAGGGATACGCAGTATTTT. Its translation: CASGRDTQYF.